This T cell receptor beta chain was sequenced in a study of blood T cell repertoires in COVID-19 (dated by TCRdb to the early 2020s). For the study in its entirety: Collaborator samples came from the United States, Italy and Spain and covered acute and convalescent phases of COVID-19. The prospective study material was composed of cDNA or gDNA derived from T cells, B-cell-depleted T cells, or PBMCs. Deeply sampled blood TCRbeta repertoires from subjects exposed to, actively infected with, or recovered from COVID-19 were included in the dataset. A freely available public database, intended as a resource for researchers studying the immune response to SARS-CoV-2, is where the repertoires were released. Samples came from the ongoing ImmuneRACE study (first 160 participants) plus 1,254 subjects from 6 global collaborators. A de-identified subject ID, COVID-19 status, age in years and sex were almost always included in the sample metadata. Where available, HLA class I and class II types were taken from metadata supplied by the sample provider and were not determined by assay-based typing. On the study overall, not on this receptor specifically: Clinical and demographic metadata were provided uncurated, with the amount varying by source and participant.

TCRbeta CDR3 regions were amplified from genomic DNA using the immunoSEQ Assay, a bias-controlled multiplex PCR. Turning to the authors' computational methods: The number of nucleated cells in each sample was estimated by amplification of reference gene primers within the assay. Sequence reads were collapsed and filtered to measure the absolute abundance of every unique TCRbeta CDR3 rearrangement. Productive Simpson clonality was computed per sample as the square root of Simpson's diversity index over productive rearrangements. The immuneACCESS repertoire file appears here via TCRdb, limited to in-frame rearrangements. These files lack a portion of the clones; in checked studies, under half of the deficit traces to unresolved V genes, and the cause of the others is not known. The DNA was the basis for D and trimming; V, J and clone size are from that table. Counted in this sample were about 160,000 clones; about four fifths of them appeared once. More than 3.5% of the sample goes to the ten largest clones.

About this clone itself: Its antigen is not yet known. Per-base quality was not reported, and no clone a single base away is much larger than it.

The collaborating institutions used their own protocols to collect whole blood in K2EDTA tubes. For TCRbeta analysis, collaborators shipped samples in one of three forms: frozen whole blood, isolated PBMCs, or DNA extracted from either of those sample types. The CDR3 starts with the cysteine, ends with the phenylalanine, and has 15 residues. Of all the DNA, just the CDR3 is kept, 45 bases in frame from base 1. The V and J ends are trimmed by 3 bases and 2 bases, leaving 12 bases between them. This clonotype was obtained from a woman over 75 with acute or convalescent COVID-19. The receptor chain draws on TRBV5-3 and TRBJ1-5, with a weak D call of TRBD1 (6 bases match). TRBV5-3 carries the ORF label, with uncertain function. Sequenced: peripheral blood. The nucleotides are TGTGCCAGAAGCTGGACAGTTATCGGCAATCAGCCCCAGCATTTT. This yields the protein CARSWTVIGNQPQHF.